Following are 17 T cell receptor beta chains from one sample sequenced in a study of shared clonotypes between healthy human individuals. Some clones are missing from TCRdb's copy, which holds only in-frame ones; the method was immunoSEQ multiplex PCR. This repertoire shows 780,000 or so clones, roughly two thirds found once; its top ten account for roughly 1.8%. The sample taken for sequencing was memory CD4+ T cells sorted from blood. This sample's subset: CD45RA-negative fraction. The receptors come from a woman aged 30 to 39 in good health.

The table lists this clone with many counts. The same CDR3 also results from other DNA sequences found in this sample. This rearrangement joins TRBV5-1 to TRBJ2-1; TRBD1 aligns across 7 bases. This CDR3 spans 18 amino acids. CDR1 is SGHRS, CDR2 YFSETQ, per germline. The V gene end was trimmed by 1 base and the J gene end by 7 bases; junction bases not matched to a gene: 17. The CDR3: CASSLSVVGVTGINEQFF. CDR3 DNA: TGCGCCAGCAGCTTGTCGGTAGTAGGCGTGACAGGGATAAATGAGCAGTTCTTC.

The chain carries TRBV13 and TRBJ2-5; a weak D match, TRBD1 (6 bases). Trimming shortened V by 0 bases and J by 7 bases, and 9 bases separated the two germline ends. Germline loops: CDR1 PRHDT, CDR2 FYEKMQ (reference sequence). The CDR3 consists of 13 residues. The CDR3, as DNA: TGTGCCAGCAGCTTAGGACAGGGTCGGACCCAGTACTTC. Amino acids: CASSLGQGRTQYF.

The genes are TRBV10-1 and TRBJ2-7; no clear D. Germline V CDR1 and CDR2: WNHNN, SYGVQD (reference sequence). V lost 0 bases and J 7 bases, leaving 7 bases between the germline ends. The CDR3 loop spans 12 amino acids. The CDR3 sequence is CASSESVEEQYF. In DNA form, the CDR3 reads TGCGCCAGCAGTGAGTCCGTGGAAGAGCAGTACTTC.

This sequence joins TRBV15 and TRBJ2-5, with 10 bases lining up with TRBD2. Trimming at V came to 0 bases and at J to 5 bases, leaving 9 bases not matched to a gene. Germline values: CDR1 LNHNV, CDR2 YYDKDF (reference sequence). This CDR3 comprises 17 residues. The DNA for the CDR3 is TGTGCCACCAGCAGAGATTTGCCTAGCGGGAGTGGGGAGACCCAGTACTTC. Its translation is CATSRDLPSGSGETQYF.

The rearrangement uses TRBV18 and TRBJ1-1; D not certain. The CDR3 sequence is 11 residues long. V was trimmed by 4 bases and J by 7 bases, leaving 7 bases between them. CDR1 and CDR2 (germline): KGHSH, LQKENI. The CDR3 spells CASSREDEAFF. CDR3 coding DNA: TGTGCCAGCTCACGGGAGGATGAAGCTTTCTTT.

The chain has TRBV15 and TRBJ2-1; 14 bases align to TRBD2. Germline values: CDR1 LNHNV, CDR2 YYDKDF (reference sequence). Unmatched junction bases numbered 5, after V lost 0 bases and J lost 7 bases. The CDR3 runs to 17 residues. The CDR3: CATSRDSGTSGSNEQFF. The CDR3 region has the DNA TGTGCCACCAGCAGAGACTCCGGGACTAGCGGGAGTAATGAGCAGTTCTTC. Full variable domain (missing parts from reference TRBV15 and TRBJ2-1): DAMVIQNPRYQVTQFGKPVTLSCSQTLNHNVMYWYQQKSSQAPKLLFHYYDKDFNNEADTPDNFQSRRPNTSFCFLDIRSPGLGDTAMYLCATSRDSGTSGSNEQFFGPGTRLTVL.

This clone was found many times. The CDR3 sequence: CASSPQLAGGPLSYEQYF. CDR3 coding DNA: TGTGCCAGCTCACCACAACTAGCGGGAGGGCCCCTCTCCTACGAGCAGTACTTC. The chain is built from TRBV18 and TRBJ2-7, with 13 nucleotides matching TRBD2. This CDR3 spans 18 amino acids. V was pared by 1 base and J by 0 bases, with 6 bases of the junction left unmatched. CDR1 and CDR2 (germline): KGHSH, LQKENI. The whole variable domain, remainder taken from reference TRBV18 and TRBJ2-7, is NAGVMQNPRHLVRRRGQEARLRCSPMKGHSHVYWYRQLPEEGLKFMVYLQKENIIDESGMPKERFSAEFPKEGPSILRIQQVVRGDSAAYFCASSPQLAGGPLSYEQYFGPGTRLTVT.

The V call is TRBV18, the J call TRBJ1-4; tentative D call: TRBD1 (5 bases). CDR1 and CDR2 from the germline V gene are KGHSH and LQKENI. Trimming pared 1 base from V and 5 bases from J, leaving 17 bases between. This CDR3 has 17 amino acids. The CDR3 DNA follows: TGTGCCAGCTCACCACGTATAGGGACTTACGAAAATGAAAAACTGTTTTTT. Translation: CASSPRIGTYENEKLFF.

The chain has TRBV5-8 and TRBJ2-2; 7 bases are shared with TRBD1. V was clipped by 4 bases and J by 3 bases; unmatched bases: 6. This CDR3 is 15 amino acids long. Germline CDR1 SGHTS, CDR2 YDEGEE. The CDR3 sequence is CASSTRQGHTGELFF. Here the CDR3 DNA reads TGTGCCAGCAGCACCAGACAGGGCCACACCGGGGAGCTGTTTTTT.

This clone was observed a few times. J is TRBJ1-1 and V is TRBV18, with D maybe TRBD1 (6 bases). V was shortened by 3 bases and J by 5 bases, with 19 bases between the two germline ends. The germline gives CDR1 KGHSH, CDR2 LQKENI. The length of the CDR3 is 16 residues. The CDR3 protein is CASSPLPGFRGTEAFF. CDR3 coding DNA: TGTGCCAGCTCACCTTTGCCGGGCTTTAGGGGGACTGAAGCTTTCTTT.

The rearrangement joins TRBV2 to TRBJ2-3, with unresolved D. The CDR3 has 15 residues. V was shortened by 7 bases and J by 2 bases, with 16 bases between the two germline ends. Germline V lookup: CDR1 SNHLY, CDR2 FYNNEI. The CDR3 loop reads CASIRLVMFTDTQYF. CDR3 coding DNA: TGTGCCAGCATTCGACTCGTTATGTTCACAGATACGCAGTATTTT.

The chain is built from TRBV5-1 and TRBJ2-3, with D unresolved. The CDR3 extends over 12 amino acids. The ends were cut back, 4 bases at V and 6 bases at J, with 9 bases in the middle. CDR1 and CDR2 from the germline V gene are SGHRS and YFSETQ. CDR3 sequence: CASSQPPDTQYF. The CDR3 DNA reads as TGCGCCAGCAGCCAGCCCCCTGATACGCAGTATTTT.

About this clone itself: One junction end disagrees with the germline gene, perhaps due to a read error. The chain is built from TRBV7-9 and TRBJ2-5, with 8 bases lining up with TRBD1. The CDR3 is made up of 15 amino acids. Germline V gives CDR1 SEHNR, CDR2 FQNEAQ (reference sequence). The chain's CDR3 is CASSLGAGGITIEDF. The CDR3 DNA follows: TGTGCCAGCAGCTTAGGCGCAGGGGGCATCACAATTGAGGACTTC.

In this sample, this clone turned up a few times. This chain uses TRBV2 with TRBJ2-5; 15 positions match TRBD2. The CDR3 consists of 16 residues. J gave up 0 bases and V 6 bases, and 2 bases lay outside the gene matches. Germline CDR1 is SNHLY and CDR2 is FYNNEI. CDR3 region: CASRGLAGGYQETQYF. The CDR3 DNA sequence: TGTGCCAGCAGGGGACTAGCGGGGGGATACCAAGAGACCCAGTACTTC.

The chain links TRBV9 to TRBJ1-3; no reliable D call. The V and J ends lost 0 bases and 8 bases respectively, with 18 bases between them. The length of the CDR3 is 16 residues. Germline-derived CDR1 and CDR2 are SGDLS and YYNGEE. This CDR3 reads CASSVGGIPQRDTIYF. The CDR3 DNA reads TGTGCCAGCAGCGTAGGCGGGATCCCCCAGAGGGACACCATATATTTT.

This clone was counted between two and nine times. Other DNA sequences of this sample code for an identical CDR3. This chain uses TRBV6-5 with TRBJ1-5; D ambiguous. The germline V gene has CDR1 MNHEY and CDR2 SVGAGI. Trimming removed 2 bases from V and 1 base from J, with 3 bases in between. The CDR3 has 13 amino acids. DNA for the CDR3: TGTGCCAGCAGTTACGGGAGCAATCAGCCCCAGCATTTT. Protein product: CASSYGSNQPQHF.

There are many counts of this clone. The genes are TRBV5-4 and TRBJ1-4; D possibly corresponds to TRBD1 (6 bases). CDR1 and CDR2 from the germline V gene are SGHNT and YYREEE (reference sequence). The V and J ends lost 3 bases and 3 bases respectively, with 12 bases between them. This CDR3 has 15 residues. In nucleotides, the CDR3 is TGTGCCAGCAGCTCTAGGGGGGTTCCTAATGAAAAACTGTTTTTT. It translates to CASSSRGVPNEKLFF.